This T cell receptor (beta chain) was documented in a study of low-dose radiotherapy and immunotherapy resistance in tumors. Study-level information: Each fraction for Cohort 1 was 0.5 Gy, given every 2 weeks, and the total came to 6.5 Gy.

This clonotype came up many times. Germline V CDR1 and CDR2: LNHDA, SQIVND (reference sequence). This CDR3 comprises 15 residues. V was trimmed by 7 bases and J by 7 bases, leaving 20 bases between them. Sample time point: after trial treatment. Sample treatment: LDRT plus nivolumab, ipilimumab, low-dose cyclophosphamide and aspirin (RACIN trial). TRAV- and TRBV-specific primers primed first-strand cDNA, covering alpha and beta chains. Using a constant-region primer together with a V-primer adapter, TCRs were subjected to about 18 PCR cycles of amplification. TCRdb re-called the reads with MiXCR, one entry per CDR3 protein. The sample contains more than 90,000 distinct CDR3 sequences, under 25% of which appear only once.

The material sequenced was PBMCs, taken after low-dose radiotherapy plus immunotherapy. The gene calls are TRBV19 and TRBJ2-1, with D possibly being TRBD1 or TRBD2 (5 bases each). This receptor was taken from a male donor with prostate cancer. The DNA for the CDR3 is TGTGCCAGTAAAAACGTCGGGACGGCCCGTAATGAGCAGTTCTTC. Its translation: CASKNVGTARNEQFF.